The rows below give T cell receptor beta chains drawn from one sample of a study of Ad26.COV2.S vaccination and SARS-CoV-2 variants. This table comes from immunoSEQ multiplex PCR, and its TCRdb copy is limited to in-frame clones, with some not included. Of around 270,000 clones listed, around 88% are singletons. Material: peripheral blood, obtained in a trial of Ad26.COV2.S vaccine versus placebo. Every receptor here comes from a person between 18 and 65 years old who received the Ad26.COV2.S COVID-19 vaccine or a placebo. Both conserved end residues are trimmed from each CDR3. The size entry is marked missing in some rows and otherwise reads once, few, many or a size class.

TRBJ2-3,TRBV5-1,.,ASSQGTVYTDTQY
TRBJ2-3,TRBV7-9,.,ASSFSSETDTQY
TRBJ1-5,TRBV24-1,.,ATSGQAPNQPQH
TRBJ1-4,TRBV24-1,.,ATTNTPCGGNEKLF
TRBJ1-1,TRBV5-1,.,ASSSRQNMNTEAF
TRBJ2-5,TRBV25-1,.,ASSPTALQETQY
TRBJ2-2,TRBV30,.,AWKAGAAGELF
TRBJ1-5,TRBV15,few,ATSSRTGVGNQPQH
TRBJ2-5,TRBV9,.,ASSVARGETQY
TRBJ1-1,TRBV14,.,ASSQGQFNTEAF
TRBJ2-5,TRBV9,once,ASSARQGTSETQY
TRBJ1-1,TRBV28,.,ASSLGGLRTEAF
TRBJ1-1,TRBV5-1,.,ASSFGQAGREAF
TRBJ1-2,TRBV6-6,.,ASSLAPGTPLGP
TRBJ2-3,TRBV18,.,ASSPYMAADTQY
TRBJ2-7,TRBV5-4,.,ASRAGRNEQY
TRBJ2-5,TRBV6-2/TRBV6-3,.,ASSYSAGGLGETQY
TRBJ1-1,TRBV3-1/TRBV3-2,.,ASSSPGLVNTEAF
TRBJ2-5,TRBV5-1,.,ASSLAGTVQETQY
TRBJ2-5,TRBV5-4,once,ASCRDRSQETQY
TRBJ1-1,TRBV6-2/TRBV6-3,.,ASSLDRRAEAF
TRBJ2-3,TRBV5-4,.,ASSWPGPGDTQY
TRBJ1-2,TRBV19,.,ASSIPTGRYGYT
TRBJ2-3,TRBV2,once,ASRMGGPPTDTQY
TRBJ1-6,TRBV14,.,ASSQLTVNSPLH
TRBJ2-5,TRBV6-2/TRBV6-3,.,ASSYEWETQY
TRBJ2-6,TRBV11-2,.,ASSRRTGDGSGANVLT
TRBJ1-2,TRBV6-5,.,ASTNGQGGYT
TRBJ2-2,TRBV5-1,few,ASSGSGFTGELF
TRBJ2-7,TRBV27,.,ASSPLGGVIYEQY
TRBJ2-7,TRBV25-1,.,ASSKMDSYEQY
TRBJ2-5,TRBV9,.,ASSGRTALQETQY
TRBJ1-4,TRBV6-5,.,ASSRQINEKLF
TRBJ2-2,TRBV19,.,ASSPYRGLTGELF
TRBJ2-3,TRBV29-1,.,SVEGGLDRADTQY
TRBJ2-1,TRBV4-2,.,ASSQVLNPGTTFNEQF
TRBJ2-5,TRBV24-1,.,ATSDYSATQETQY
TRBJ2-1,TRBV4-1,.,ASSQAVERVAYNEQF
TRBJ2-7,TRBV19,.,ASSIFPGVHEQY
TRBJ2-7,TRBV2,.,ASSELGEQY
TRBJ2-3,TRBV24-1,.,ATSGTPNGGEYGDTQY
TRBJ1-2,TRBV5-6,.,ASSIAGTGSYGYT
TRBJ1-4,TRBV9,.,ASSPSGTLNEKLF
TRBJ2-2,TRBV5-4,.,ASSSGQGKGGELF
TRBJ1-2,TRBV5-1,.,ASSLEGQGDGYT
TRBJ1-1,TRBV7-8,.,ASSLARPTIEAF
TRBJ1-1,TRBV3-1/TRBV3-2,.,ASSPPRGATEAF
TRBJ2-5,TRBV4-3,.,ASSQDPTGKETQY
TRBJ2-5,TRBV30,.,AWSVKGRKQETQY
TRBJ2-7,TRBV6-6,once,ASTGQSYEQY
TRBJ2-7,TRBV10-3,.,AISGTANNEQY
TRBJ1-6,TRBV25-1,.,ASSDSPHRGGKNSPLH
TRBJ2-1,TRBV27,.,ASVSGGAHNEQF
TRBJ2-1,TRBV5-5,once,ASSGGLAGNYNEQF
TRBJ2-1,TRBV7-9,.,ASSHWSPGNNEQF